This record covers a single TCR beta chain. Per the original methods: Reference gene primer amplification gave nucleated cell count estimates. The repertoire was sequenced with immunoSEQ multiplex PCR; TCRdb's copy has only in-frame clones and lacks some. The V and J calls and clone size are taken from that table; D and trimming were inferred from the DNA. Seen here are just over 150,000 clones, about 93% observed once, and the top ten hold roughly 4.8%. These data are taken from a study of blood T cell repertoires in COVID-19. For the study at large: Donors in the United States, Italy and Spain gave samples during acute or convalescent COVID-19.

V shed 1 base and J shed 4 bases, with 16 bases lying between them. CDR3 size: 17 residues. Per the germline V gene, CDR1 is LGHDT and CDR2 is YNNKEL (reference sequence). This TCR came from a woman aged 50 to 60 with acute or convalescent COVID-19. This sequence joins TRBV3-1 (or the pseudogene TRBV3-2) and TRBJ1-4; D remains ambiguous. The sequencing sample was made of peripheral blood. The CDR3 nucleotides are TGTGCCAGCAGCCAAGTTGCATTAGGGAGACTTAATGAAAAACTGTTTTTT. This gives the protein CASSQVALGRLNEKLFF.